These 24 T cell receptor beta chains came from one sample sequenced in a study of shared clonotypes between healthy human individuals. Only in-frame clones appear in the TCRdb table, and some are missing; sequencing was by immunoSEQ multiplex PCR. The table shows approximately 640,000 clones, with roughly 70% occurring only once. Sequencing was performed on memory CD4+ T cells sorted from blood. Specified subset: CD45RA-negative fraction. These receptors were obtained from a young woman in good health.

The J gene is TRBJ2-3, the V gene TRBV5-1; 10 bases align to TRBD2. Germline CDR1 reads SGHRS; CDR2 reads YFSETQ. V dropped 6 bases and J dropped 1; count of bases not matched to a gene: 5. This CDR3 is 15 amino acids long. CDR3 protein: CASKLAGEGTDTQYF. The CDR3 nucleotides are TGCGCCAGCAAGCTAGCGGGAGAGGGCACAGATACGCAGTATTTT.

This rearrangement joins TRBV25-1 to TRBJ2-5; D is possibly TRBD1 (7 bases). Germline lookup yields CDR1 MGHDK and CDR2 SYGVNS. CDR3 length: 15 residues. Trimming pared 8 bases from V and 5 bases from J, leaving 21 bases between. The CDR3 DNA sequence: TGTGCCAGCGAGAAGACAGGGACTCCTTCGGAGACCCAGTACTTC. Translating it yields CASEKTGTPSETQYF.

The CDR3 is CASSIGPPNTEAFF. The CDR3 DNA reads TGTGCCAGTAGTATAGGGCCGCCGAACACTGAAGCTTTCTTT. V usage is TRBV19 and J usage is TRBJ1-1; D is unclear. The CDR3 is 14 residues long. Germline CDR1 is LNHDA and CDR2 is SQIVND (reference sequence). V was trimmed by 1 base and J by 1 base, leaving 7 bases between them.

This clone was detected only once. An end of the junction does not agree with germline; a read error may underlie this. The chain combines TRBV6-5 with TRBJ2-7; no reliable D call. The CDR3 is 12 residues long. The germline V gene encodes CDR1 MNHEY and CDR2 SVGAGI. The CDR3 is CAISESSYEQYF. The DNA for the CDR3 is TGTGCCATCAGTGAGTCGAGTTACGAGCAGTACTTC.

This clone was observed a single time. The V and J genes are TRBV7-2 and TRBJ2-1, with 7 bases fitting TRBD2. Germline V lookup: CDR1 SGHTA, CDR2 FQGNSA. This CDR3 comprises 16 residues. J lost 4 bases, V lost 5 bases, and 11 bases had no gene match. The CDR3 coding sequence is TGTGCCAGCAGCCCCCTGGGCGGGAGCGGTTACAATGAGCAGTTCTTC. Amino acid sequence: CASSPLGGSGYNEQFF.

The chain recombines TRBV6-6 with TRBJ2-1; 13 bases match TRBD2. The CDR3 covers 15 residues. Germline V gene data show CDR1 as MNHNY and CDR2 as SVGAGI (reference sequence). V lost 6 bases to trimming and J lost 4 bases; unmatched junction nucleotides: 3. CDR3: CASRSGLAGYNEQFF. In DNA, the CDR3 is TGTGCCAGCAGGTCGGGACTAGCGGGATACAATGAGCAGTTCTTC.

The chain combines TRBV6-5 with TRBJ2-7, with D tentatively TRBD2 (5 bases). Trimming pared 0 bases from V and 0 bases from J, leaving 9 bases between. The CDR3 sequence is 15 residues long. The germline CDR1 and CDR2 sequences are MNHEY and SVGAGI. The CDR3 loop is CASSYSSGSSYEQYF. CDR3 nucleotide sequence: TGTGCCAGCAGTTACTCGAGCGGATCCTCCTACGAGCAGTACTTC.

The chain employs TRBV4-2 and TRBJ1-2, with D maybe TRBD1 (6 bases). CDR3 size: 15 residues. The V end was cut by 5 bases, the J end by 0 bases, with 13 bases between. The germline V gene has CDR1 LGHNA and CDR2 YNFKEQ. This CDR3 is CASSAGGQSNYGYTF. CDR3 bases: TGTGCCAGCAGCGCCGGGGGCCAATCTAACTATGGCTACACCTTC.

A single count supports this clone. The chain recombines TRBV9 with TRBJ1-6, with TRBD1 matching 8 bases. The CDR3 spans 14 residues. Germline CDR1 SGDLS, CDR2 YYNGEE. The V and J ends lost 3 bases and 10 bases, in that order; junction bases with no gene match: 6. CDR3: CASSADRGRSPLHF. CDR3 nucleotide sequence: TGTGCCAGCAGCGCAGACAGGGGAAGGTCACCCCTCCACTTT.

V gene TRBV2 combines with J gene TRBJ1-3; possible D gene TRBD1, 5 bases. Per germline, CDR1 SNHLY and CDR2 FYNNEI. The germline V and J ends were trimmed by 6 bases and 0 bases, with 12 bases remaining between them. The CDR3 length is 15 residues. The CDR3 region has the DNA TGTGCCAGCAGCCGGGACGAAGGCTCTGGAAACACCATATATTTT. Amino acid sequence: CASSRDEGSGNTIYF. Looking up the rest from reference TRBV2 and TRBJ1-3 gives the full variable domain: EPEVTQTPSHQVTQMGQEVILRCVPISNHLYFYWYRQILGQKVEFLVSFYNNEISEKSEIFDDQFSVERPDGSNFTLKIRSTKLEDSAMYFCASSRDEGSGNTIYFGEGSWLTVV.

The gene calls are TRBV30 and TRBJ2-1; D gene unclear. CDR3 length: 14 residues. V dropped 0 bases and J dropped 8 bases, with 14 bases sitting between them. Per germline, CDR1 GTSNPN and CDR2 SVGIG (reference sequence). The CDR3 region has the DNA TGTGCCTGGAGTGTACTGGCTCGTGGGGATGAGCAGTTCTTC. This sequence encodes CAWSVLARGDEQFF. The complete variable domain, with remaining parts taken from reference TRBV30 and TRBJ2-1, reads SQTIHQWPATLVQPVGSPLSLECTVEGTSNPNLYWYRQAAGRGLQLLFYSVGIGQISSEVPQNLSASRPQDRQFILSSKKLLLSDSGFYLCAWSVLARGDEQFFGPGTRLTVL.

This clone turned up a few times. CDR3 coding DNA: TGTGCCAGCAGCCAAGATCAATTAACGGCTAGCAATCAGCCCCAGCATTTT. Its translation is CASSQDQLTASNQPQHF. The chain combines TRBV4-2 with TRBJ1-5; D unresolved. The CDR3 runs to 17 residues. Germline lookup yields CDR1 LGHNA and CDR2 YNFKEQ. V was shortened by 0 bases and J by 0 bases, with 12 bases between the two germline ends.

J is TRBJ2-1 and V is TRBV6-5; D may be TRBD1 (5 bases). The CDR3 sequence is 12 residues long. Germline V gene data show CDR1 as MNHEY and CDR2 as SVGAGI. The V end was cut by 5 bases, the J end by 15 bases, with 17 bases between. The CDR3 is CASSEPWTRSFF. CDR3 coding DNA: TGTGCCAGCAGTGAACCCTGGACACGGTCGTTCTTC.

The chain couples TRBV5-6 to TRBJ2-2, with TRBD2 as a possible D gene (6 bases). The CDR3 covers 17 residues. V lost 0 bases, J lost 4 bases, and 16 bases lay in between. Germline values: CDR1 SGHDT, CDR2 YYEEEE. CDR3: CASSLASTVRGTGELFF. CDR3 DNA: TGTGCCAGCAGCTTGGCCTCTACCGTGCGGGGCACCGGGGAGCTGTTTTTT.

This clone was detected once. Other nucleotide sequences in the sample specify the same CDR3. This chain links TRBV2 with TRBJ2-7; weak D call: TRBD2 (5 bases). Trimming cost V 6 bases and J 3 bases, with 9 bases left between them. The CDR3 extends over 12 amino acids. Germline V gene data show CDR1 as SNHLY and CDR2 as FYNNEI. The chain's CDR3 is CASSAEGYEQYF. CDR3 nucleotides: TGTGCCAGCAGCGCAGAGGGCTACGAGCAGTACTTC.

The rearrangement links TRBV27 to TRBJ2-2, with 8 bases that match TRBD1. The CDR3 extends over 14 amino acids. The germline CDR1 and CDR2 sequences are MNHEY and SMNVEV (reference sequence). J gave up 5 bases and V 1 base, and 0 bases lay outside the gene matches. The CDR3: CASSLWTGTGELFF. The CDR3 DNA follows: TGTGCCAGCAGTTTATGGACAGGGACCGGGGAGCTGTTTTTT.

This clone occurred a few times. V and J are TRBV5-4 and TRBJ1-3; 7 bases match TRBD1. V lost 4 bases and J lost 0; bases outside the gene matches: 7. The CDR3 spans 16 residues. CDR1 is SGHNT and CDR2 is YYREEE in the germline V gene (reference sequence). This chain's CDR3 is CASSIGTALSGNTIYF. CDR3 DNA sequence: TGTGCCAGCAGCATTGGGACAGCTCTCTCTGGAAACACCATATATTTT.

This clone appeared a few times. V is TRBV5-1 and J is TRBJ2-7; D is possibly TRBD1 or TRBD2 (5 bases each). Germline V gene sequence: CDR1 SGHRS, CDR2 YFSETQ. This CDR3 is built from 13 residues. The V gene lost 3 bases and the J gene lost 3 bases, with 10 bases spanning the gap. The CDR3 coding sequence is TGCGCCAGCAGCTCGAGAGGGGACTACGAGCAGTACTTC. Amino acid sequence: CASSSRGDYEQYF.

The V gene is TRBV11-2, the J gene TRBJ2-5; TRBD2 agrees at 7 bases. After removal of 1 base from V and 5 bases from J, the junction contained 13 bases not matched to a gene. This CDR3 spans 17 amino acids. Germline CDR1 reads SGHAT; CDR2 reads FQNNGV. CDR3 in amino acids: CASSLGVSGSRAETQYF. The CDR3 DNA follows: TGTGCCAGCAGCTTAGGGGTTAGCGGGTCTCGGGCGGAGACCCAGTACTTC.

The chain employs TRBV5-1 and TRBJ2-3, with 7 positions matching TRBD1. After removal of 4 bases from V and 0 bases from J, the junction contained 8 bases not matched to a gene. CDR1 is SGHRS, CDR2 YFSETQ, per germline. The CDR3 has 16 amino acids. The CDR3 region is CASSIGTESSTDTQYF. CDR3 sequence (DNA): TGCGCCAGCAGCATCGGGACAGAATCTAGCACAGATACGCAGTATTTT.

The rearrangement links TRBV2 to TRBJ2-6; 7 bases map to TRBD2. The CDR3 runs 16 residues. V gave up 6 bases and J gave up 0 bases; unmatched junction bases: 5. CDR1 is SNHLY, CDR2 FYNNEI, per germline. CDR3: CASSDGDYSGANVLTF. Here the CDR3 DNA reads TGTGCCAGCAGCGATGGGGACTACTCTGGGGCCAACGTCCTGACTTTC.

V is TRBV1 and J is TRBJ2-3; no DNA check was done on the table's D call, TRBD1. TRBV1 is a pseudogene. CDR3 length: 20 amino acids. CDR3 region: CTSSQDGCVGGQGGTDTQYF. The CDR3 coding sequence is TGCACCAGCAGCCAAGATGGATGTGTAGGGGGACAGGGTGGAACAGATACGCAGTATTTT.

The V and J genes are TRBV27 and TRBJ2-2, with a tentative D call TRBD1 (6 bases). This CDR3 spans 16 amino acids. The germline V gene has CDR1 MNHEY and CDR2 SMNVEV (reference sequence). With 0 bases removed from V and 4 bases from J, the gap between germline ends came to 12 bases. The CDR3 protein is CASSLSADSGTGELFF. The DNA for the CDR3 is TGTGCCAGCAGTTTATCGGCGGACAGCGGCACCGGGGAGCTGTTTTTT.

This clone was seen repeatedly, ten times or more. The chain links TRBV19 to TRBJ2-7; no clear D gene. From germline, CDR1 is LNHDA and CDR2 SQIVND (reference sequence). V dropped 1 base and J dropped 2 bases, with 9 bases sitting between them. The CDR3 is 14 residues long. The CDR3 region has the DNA TGTGCCAGTAGTATAGTGCACAGCCCCTACGAGCAGTACTTC. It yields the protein CASSIVHSPYEQYF. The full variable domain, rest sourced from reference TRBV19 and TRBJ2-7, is DGGITQSPKYLFRKEGQNVTLSCEQNLNHDAMYWYRQDPGQGLRLIYYSQIVNDFQKGDIAEGYSVSREKKESFPLTVTSAQKNPTAFYLCASSIVHSPYEQYFGPGTRLTVT.